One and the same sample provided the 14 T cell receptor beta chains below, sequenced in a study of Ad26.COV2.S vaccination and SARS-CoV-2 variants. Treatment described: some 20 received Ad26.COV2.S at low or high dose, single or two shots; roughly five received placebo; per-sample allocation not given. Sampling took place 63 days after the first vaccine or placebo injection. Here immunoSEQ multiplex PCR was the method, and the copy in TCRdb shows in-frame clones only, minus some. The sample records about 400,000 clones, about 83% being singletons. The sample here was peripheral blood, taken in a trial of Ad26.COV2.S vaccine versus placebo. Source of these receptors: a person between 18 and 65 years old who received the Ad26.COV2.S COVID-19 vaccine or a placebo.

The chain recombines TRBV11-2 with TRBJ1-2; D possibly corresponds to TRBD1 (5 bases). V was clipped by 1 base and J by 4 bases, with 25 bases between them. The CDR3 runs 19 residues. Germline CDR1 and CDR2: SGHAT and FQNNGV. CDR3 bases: TGTGCCAGCAGCTTAGTGAAACGTCCGGGGGTTGGTATAAGCTATGGCTACACCTTC. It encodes CASSLVKRPGVGISYGYTF.

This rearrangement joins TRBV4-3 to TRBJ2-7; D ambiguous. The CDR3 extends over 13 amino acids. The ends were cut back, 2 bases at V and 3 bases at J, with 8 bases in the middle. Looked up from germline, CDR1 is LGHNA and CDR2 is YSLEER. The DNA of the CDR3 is TGCGCCAGCAGCCAACAACTACACTACGAGCAGTACTTC. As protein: CASSQQLHYEQYF.

Here the CDR3 DNA reads TGCGCCAGCAGTAGCTATAATCGGGGCGAGCAGTACTTC. The encoded protein is CASSSYNRGEQYF. This sequence joins TRBV10-1 and TRBJ2-7; maybe TRBD2 (5 bases). This CDR3 has 13 residues. CDR1 WNHNN and CDR2 SYGVQD come from the germline V gene (reference sequence). The V end lost 5 bases, the J end lost 6 bases, and 14 bases lay between the germline ends.

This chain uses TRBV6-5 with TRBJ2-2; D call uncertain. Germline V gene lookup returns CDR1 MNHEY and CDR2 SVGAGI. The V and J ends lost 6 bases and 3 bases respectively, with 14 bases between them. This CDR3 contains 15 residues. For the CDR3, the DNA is TGTGCCAGCAGACCCCTAGACACCTACACCGGGGAGCTGTTTTTT. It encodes CASRPLDTYTGELFF.

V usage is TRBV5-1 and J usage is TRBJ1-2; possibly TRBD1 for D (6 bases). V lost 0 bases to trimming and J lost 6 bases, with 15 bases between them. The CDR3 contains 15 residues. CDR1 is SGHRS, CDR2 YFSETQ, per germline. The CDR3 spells CASSLGGAPRDGYTF. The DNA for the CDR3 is TGCGCCAGCAGCTTGGGGGGGGCGCCCAGGGATGGCTACACCTTC.

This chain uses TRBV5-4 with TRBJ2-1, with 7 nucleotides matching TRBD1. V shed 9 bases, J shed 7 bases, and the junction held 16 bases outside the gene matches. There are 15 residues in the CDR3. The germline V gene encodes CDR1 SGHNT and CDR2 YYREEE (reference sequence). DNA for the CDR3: TGTGCCACCGGACATCAAACAGGGGAGAATAATGAGCAGTTCTTC. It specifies CATGHQTGENNEQFF.

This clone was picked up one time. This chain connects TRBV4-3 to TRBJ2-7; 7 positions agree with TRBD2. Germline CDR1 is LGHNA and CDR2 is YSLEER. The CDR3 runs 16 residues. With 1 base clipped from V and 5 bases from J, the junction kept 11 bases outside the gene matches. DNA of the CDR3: TGCGCCAGCAGCCAAGTCCCTGGGGGGGACGGCAACGAGCAGTACTTC. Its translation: CASSQVPGGDGNEQYF.

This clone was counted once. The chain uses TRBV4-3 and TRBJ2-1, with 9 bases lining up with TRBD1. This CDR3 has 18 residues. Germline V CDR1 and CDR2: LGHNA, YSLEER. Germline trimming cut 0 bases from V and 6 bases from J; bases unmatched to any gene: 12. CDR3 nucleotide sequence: TGCGCCAGCAGCCAAGAAGGGTTAGGGACAGGGCTGGGCAATGAGCAGTTCTTC. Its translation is CASSQEGLGTGLGNEQFF.

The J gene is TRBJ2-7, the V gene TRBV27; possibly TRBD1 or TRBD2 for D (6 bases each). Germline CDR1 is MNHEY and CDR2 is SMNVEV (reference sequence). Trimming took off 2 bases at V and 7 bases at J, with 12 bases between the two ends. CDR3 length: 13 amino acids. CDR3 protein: CASSLRGRQEQYF. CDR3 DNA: TGTGCCAGCAGTTTAAGGGGGAGGCAAGAGCAGTACTTC.

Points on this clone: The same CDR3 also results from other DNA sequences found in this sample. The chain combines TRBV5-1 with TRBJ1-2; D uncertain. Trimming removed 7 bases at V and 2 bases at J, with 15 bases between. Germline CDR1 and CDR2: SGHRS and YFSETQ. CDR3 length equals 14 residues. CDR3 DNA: TGCGCCAGCTCACTAGAGACGCCCAACTATGGCTACACCTTC. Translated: CASSLETPNYGYTF.

DNA of the CDR3: TGTGCCATCAGTGAGGGGATCCCTAGTACTGGCTACACCTTC. It is translated as CAISEGIPSTGYTF. The chain couples TRBV10-3 to TRBJ1-2, with D hard to call. The CDR3 has 14 amino acids. The germline V gene has CDR1 ENHRY and CDR2 SYGVKD. Trimming removed 2 bases at V and 7 bases at J, with 14 bases between.

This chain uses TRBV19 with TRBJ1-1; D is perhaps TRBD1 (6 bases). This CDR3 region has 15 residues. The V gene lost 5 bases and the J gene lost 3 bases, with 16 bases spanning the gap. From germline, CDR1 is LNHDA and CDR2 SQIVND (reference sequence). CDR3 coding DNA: TGTGCCAGTAGTTCGGAACAGGGAGGGGACACTGAAGCTTTCTTT. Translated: CASSSEQGGDTEAFF.

The CDR3 DNA reads TGTGCCAGCAGCCCCGGGGCGGGGACAGGCCAGCCCCAGCATTTT. Protein: CASSPGAGTGQPQHF. The chain is built from TRBV9 and TRBJ1-5, with 8 bases matching TRBD1. This CDR3 contains 15 residues. Germline V gene data show CDR1 as SGDLS and CDR2 as YYNGEE. The V segment lost 4 bases and the J segment 7 bases; nucleotides outside the gene matches: 10.

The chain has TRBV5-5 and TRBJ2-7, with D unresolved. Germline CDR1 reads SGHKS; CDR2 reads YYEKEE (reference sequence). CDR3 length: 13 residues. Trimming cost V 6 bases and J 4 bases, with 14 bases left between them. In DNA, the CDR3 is TGTGCCAGCAAGGGTCCTAAGAGTTACGAGCAGTACTTC. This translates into CASKGPKSYEQYF.